This TCR beta chain was documented in a study of blood T cell repertoires in COVID-19. Overall study context: Samples of COVID-19 (acute and convalescent) were obtained from the United States, Italy and Spain.

Assay used: immunoSEQ multiplex PCR; TCRdb lists only in-frame clones, some missing. The data hold hundreds of thousands of clones, with around 88% observed a single time. The V and J ends lost 8 bases and 6 bases respectively, with 10 bases between them. CDR1 and CDR2 (germline): MDHEN, SYDVKM. The CDR3 has 12 residues. Sequencing used peripheral blood. This clonotype originated in a man between 40 and 49 years old with acute or convalescent COVID-19. The chain uses TRBV28 and TRBJ2-2, with a tentative D call TRBD1 (6 bases). The CDR3 nucleotides read TGTGCCAGCCGACAGGTCCCCGGGGAGCTGTTTTTT. Its protein product is CASRQVPGELFF.